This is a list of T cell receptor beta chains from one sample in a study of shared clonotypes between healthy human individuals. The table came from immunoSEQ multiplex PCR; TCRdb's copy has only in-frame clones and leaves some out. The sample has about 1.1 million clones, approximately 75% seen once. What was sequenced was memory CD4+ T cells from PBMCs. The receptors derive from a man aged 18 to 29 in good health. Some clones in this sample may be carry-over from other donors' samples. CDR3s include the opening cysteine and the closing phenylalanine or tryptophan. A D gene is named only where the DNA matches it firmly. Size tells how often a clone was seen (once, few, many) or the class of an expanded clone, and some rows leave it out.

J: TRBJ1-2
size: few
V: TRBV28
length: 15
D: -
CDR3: CASNVPWGADYGYTF
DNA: TGTGCCAGCAACGTACCATGGGGGGCCGACTATGGCTACACCTTC

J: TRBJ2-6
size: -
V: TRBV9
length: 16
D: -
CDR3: CASSVLGASGANVLTF
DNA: TGTGCCAGCAGCGTATTGGGGGCCTCTGGGGCCAACGTCCTGACTTTC

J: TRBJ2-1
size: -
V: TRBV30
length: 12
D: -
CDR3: CAWSELGNEQFF
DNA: TGTGCCTGGAGCGAACTAGGGAATGAGCAGTTCTTC

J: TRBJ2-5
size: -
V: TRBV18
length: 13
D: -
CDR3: CASSPNLAETQYF
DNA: TGTGCCAGCTCACCGAATCTAGCGGAGACCCAGTACTTC

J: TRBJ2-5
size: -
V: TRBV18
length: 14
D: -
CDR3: CASSQRDGQETQYF
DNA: TGTGCCAGCTCACAAAGGGACGGTCAAGAGACCCAGTACTTC

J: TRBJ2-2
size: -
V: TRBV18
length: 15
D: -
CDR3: CASSPRDRATGELFF
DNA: TGTGCCAGCTCACCACGGGATAGGGCGACCGGGGAGCTGTTTTTT

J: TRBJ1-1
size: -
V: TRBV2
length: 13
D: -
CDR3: CASTGDKNTEAFF
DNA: TGTGCCAGCACGGGCGACAAGAACACTGAAGCTTTCTTT

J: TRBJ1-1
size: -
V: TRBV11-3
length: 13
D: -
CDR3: CASSSERMGEAFF
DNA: TGTGCCAGCAGCTCTGAACGAATGGGTGAAGCTTTCTTT

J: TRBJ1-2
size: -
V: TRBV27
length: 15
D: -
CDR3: CASSFMAGSNYGYTF
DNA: TGTGCCAGCAGTTTTATGGCTGGATCTAACTATGGCTACACCTTC

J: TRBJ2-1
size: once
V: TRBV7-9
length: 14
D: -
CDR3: CASSLSDSYNEQFF
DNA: TGTGCCAGCAGCCTTAGCGACTCCTACAATGAGCAGTTCTTC

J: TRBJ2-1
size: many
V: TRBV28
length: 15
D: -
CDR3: CASRQGPGPYNEQFF
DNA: TGTGCCAGCAGGCAGGGACCCGGCCCTTACAATGAGCAGTTCTTC

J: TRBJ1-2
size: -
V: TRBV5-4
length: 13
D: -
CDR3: CASSHQQSYGYTF
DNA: TGTGCCAGCAGCCATCAGCAGAGCTATGGCTACACCTTC

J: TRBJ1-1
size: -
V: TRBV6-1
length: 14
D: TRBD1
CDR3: CASSEGRGGTEAFF
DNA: TGTGCCAGCAGTGAAGGCAGGGGGGGGACTGAAGCTTTCTTT

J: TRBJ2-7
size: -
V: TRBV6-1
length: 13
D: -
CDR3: CASIGSWGYEQYF
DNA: TGTGCCAGCATTGGGTCTTGGGGATACGAGCAGTACTTC

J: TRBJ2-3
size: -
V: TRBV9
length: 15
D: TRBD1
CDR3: CASSLAQIWTGTQYF
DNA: TGTGCCAGCAGCCTAGCACAAATTTGGACAGGTACGCAGTATTTT

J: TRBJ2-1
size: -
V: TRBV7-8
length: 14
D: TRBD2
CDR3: CASSQSSGRNEQFF
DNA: TGTGCCAGCAGCCAAAGTAGCGGGAGGAATGAGCAGTTCTTC

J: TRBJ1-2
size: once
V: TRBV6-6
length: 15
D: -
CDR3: CASRATWERNYGYTF
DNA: TGTGCCAGCAGAGCGACTTGGGAGCGCAACTATGGCTACACCTTC

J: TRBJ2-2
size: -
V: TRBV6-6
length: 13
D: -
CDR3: CASNQGSTGELFF
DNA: TGTGCCAGCAACCAGGGGAGCACCGGGGAGCTGTTTTTT

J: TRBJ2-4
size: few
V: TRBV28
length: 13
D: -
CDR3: CASLGAGAYIQYF
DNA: TGTGCCAGCCTGGGGGCAGGGGCGTACATTCAGTACTTC

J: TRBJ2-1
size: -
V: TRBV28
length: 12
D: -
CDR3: CASSLGYNEQFF
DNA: TGTGCCAGCAGCTTAGGGTACAATGAGCAGTTCTTC

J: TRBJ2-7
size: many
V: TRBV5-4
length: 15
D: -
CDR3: CASSLGRASLYEQYF
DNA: TGTGCCAGCAGCTTGGGGCGGGCCTCTCTCTACGAGCAGTACTTC

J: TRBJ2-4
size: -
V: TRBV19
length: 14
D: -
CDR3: CASSVTTTGNIQYF
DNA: TGTGCCAGTAGTGTTACGACAACGGGGAACATTCAGTACTTC

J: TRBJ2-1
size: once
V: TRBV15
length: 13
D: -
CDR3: CATKAGTYNEQFF
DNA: TGTGCCACCAAGGCAGGAACCTACAATGAGCAGTTCTTC

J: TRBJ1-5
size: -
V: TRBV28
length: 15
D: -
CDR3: CASSLEPYSNQPQHF
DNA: TGTGCCAGCAGTTTGGAACCCTATAGCAATCAGCCCCAGCATTTT

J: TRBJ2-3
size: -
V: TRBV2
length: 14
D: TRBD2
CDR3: CASREGTSADTQYF
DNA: TGTGCCAGCAGGGAGGGGACTAGCGCAGATACGCAGTATTTT

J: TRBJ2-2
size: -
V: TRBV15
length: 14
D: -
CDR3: CATSPRGQTGELFF
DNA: TGTGCCACCAGCCCCCGCGGGCAGACCGGGGAGCTGTTTTTT

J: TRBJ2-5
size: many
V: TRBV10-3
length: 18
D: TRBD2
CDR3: CAISLGLAEGEDKETQYF
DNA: TGTGCCATCAGCCTCGGACTAGCGGAGGGGGAAGACAAAGAGACCCAGTACTTC

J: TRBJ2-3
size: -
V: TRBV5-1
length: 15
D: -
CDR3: CASQIPRTHTDTQYF
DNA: TGCGCCAGCCAAATTCCGAGAACCCACACAGATACGCAGTATTTT